This T cell receptor (beta chain) is from a study of shared clonotypes between healthy human individuals. Whole-study results and caveats: Researchers found naive subsets generally carried larger estimated richness than memory subsets.

The protocol was immunoSEQ multiplex PCR, while the TCRdb copy is restricted to in-frame clones and leaves out a portion. The sample lists over 1.4 million clones, approximately 96% seen once, with 1% to 1.5% in the top ten. J was trimmed by 5 bases and V by 4 bases; bases with no gene match: 3. The CDR3 runs to 14 residues. Germline values: CDR1 SGHNT, CDR2 YYREEE (reference sequence). With respect to this clone: Its cognate antigen is unknown.

The TCR originated in a man aged 25 to 40 in good health. The J gene is TRBJ2-3, the V gene TRBV5-4, with 11 nucleotides matching TRBD2. The sample was naive CD4+ T cells sorted from blood. Subset reported: CD45RA+ positively selected. The CDR3 is CASSPSGRIDTQYF. In nucleotides, the CDR3 is TGTGCCAGCAGCCCTAGCGGGAGGATAGATACGCAGTATTTT.